These 11 T cell receptor beta chains were all obtained from the same sample, sequenced in a study of PD-1 blockade in mismatch repair-deficient tumors. Using immunoSEQ multiplex PCR, the repertoire was profiled, and TCRdb retains in-frame clones only, with some absent. The sample holds about 39,000 clones, around four fifths seen once. The sequences come from PBMCs, collected 38 to 40 weeks after starting pembrolizumab. The receptors come from an adult with mismatch repair-deficient cancer.

The rearrangement joins TRBV30 to TRBJ1-4; possibly TRBD1 for D (6 bases). Trimming left V 3 bases short and J 8 bases short, with 16 bases between. Germline V gene sequence: CDR1 GTSNPN, CDR2 SVGIG (reference sequence). This CDR3 region has 14 residues. CDR3: CAWSLGGAGEKLFF. Written as DNA, the CDR3 is TGTGCCTGGAGCCTCGGGGGGGCGGGAGAAAAACTGTTTTTT.

The chain combines TRBV7-2 with TRBJ2-7, with D tentatively TRBD1 (5 bases). CDR1 is SGHTA and CDR2 is FQGNSA in the germline V gene. Trimming stripped 5 bases from V and 7 bases from J, with 18 bases between. The CDR3 has 14 residues. CDR3 residues: CASSPLLGRGEQYF. The CDR3 DNA sequence: TGTGCCAGCAGCCCACTCCTGGGAAGGGGAGAGCAGTACTTC.

The chain has TRBV5-1 and TRBJ2-1; a weak D match, TRBD1 (6 bases). Germline loops: CDR1 SGHRS, CDR2 YFSETQ. V lost 4 bases and J 8 bases, leaving 10 bases between the germline ends. The CDR3 is made up of 12 amino acids. The DNA of the CDR3 is TGCGCCAGCAGCGGCAGGGGTCATGAGCAGTTCTTC. Protein: CASSGRGHEQFF.

V gene TRBV6-1 combines with J gene TRBJ2-7; the D gene is possibly TRBD1 (5 bases). The CDR3 has 12 amino acids. Per germline, CDR1 MNHNS and CDR2 SASEGT. Trimming pared 10 bases from V and 3 bases from J, leaving 13 bases between. Here the CDR3 reads CAISPDSYEQYF. CDR3 coding DNA: TGTGCCATTTCCCCCGACAGCTACGAGCAGTACTTC.

The CDR3 DNA sequence: TGTGCCAGTAGTCCTACTCCCCGGGACAGCTACGAGCAGTACTTC. Amino acids: CASSPTPRDSYEQYF. The J gene is TRBJ2-7, the V gene TRBV19; 7 positions agree with TRBD1. V lost 5 bases, J lost 3 bases, and 10 bases stayed unmatched. The length of the CDR3 is 15 residues. CDR1 is LNHDA, CDR2 SQIVND, per germline (reference sequence).

J is TRBJ2-4 and V is TRBV5-1; D gene unclear. The CDR3 has 14 residues. Germline V gives CDR1 SGHRS, CDR2 YFSETQ. Deletions cut 0 bases from V and 2 bases from J, with 6 bases between. The DNA of the CDR3 is TGCGCCAGCAGCTTGGATAGAACCAAAAACATTCAGTACTTC. Protein sequence: CASSLDRTKNIQYF.

V and J are TRBV4-2 and TRBJ2-2; TRBD2 is a possible D gene (6 bases). The CDR3 sequence is 14 residues long. Germline V gene sequence: CDR1 LGHNA, CDR2 YNFKEQ. Trimming removed 4 bases from V and 1 base from J, with 7 bases in between. This CDR3 is CASSRAGNTGELFF. For the CDR3, the DNA is TGTGCCAGCAGCCGAGCGGGGAACACCGGGGAGCTGTTTTTT.

This chain joins TRBV5-4 and TRBJ2-3, with 7 bases lining up with TRBD1. Germline assignment: CDR1 SGHNT and CDR2 YYREEE (reference sequence). The junction had 3 bases not matched to a gene; V was cut back by 1 base and J by 1 base. The CDR3 has 15 amino acids. The CDR3 loop is CASSLWTGGTDTQYF. In DNA, the CDR3 is TGTGCCAGCAGCTTGTGGACAGGCGGCACAGATACGCAGTATTTT.

CDR3 nucleotide sequence: TGTGCCAGCAGTTTTTCAGGGCAAGGCGGCTACACCTTC. It codes for CASSFSGQGGYTF. The chain has TRBV27 and TRBJ1-2, with D perhaps matching TRBD1 (5 bases). Germline lookup yields CDR1 MNHEY and CDR2 SMNVEV (reference sequence). The CDR3 consists of 13 residues. Between the trimmed V and J ends, which lost 3 bases and 8 bases, there was a span of 13 bases.

The chain links TRBV7-6 to TRBJ2-7; 9 nucleotides agree with TRBD2. The ends lost 0 bases at V and 5 bases at J; junction bases unmatched: 5. The CDR3 runs 15 residues. Germline CDR1 is SGHVS and CDR2 is FNYEAQ. CDR3: CASSLAAGGPDEQYF. In DNA, the CDR3 is TGTGCCAGCAGCTTAGCGGCGGGAGGGCCAGACGAGCAGTACTTC.

This clone was observed a handful of times. The chain couples TRBV30 to TRBJ2-7; 8 bases agree with TRBD2. Germline values: CDR1 GTSNPN, CDR2 SVGIG (reference sequence). This CDR3 contains 15 residues. CDR3 DNA: TGTGCTCGAAACGAGGGCGGGAGGTCTATTTTAGAGCAGTACTTC. Amino acids: CARNEGGRSILEQYF.